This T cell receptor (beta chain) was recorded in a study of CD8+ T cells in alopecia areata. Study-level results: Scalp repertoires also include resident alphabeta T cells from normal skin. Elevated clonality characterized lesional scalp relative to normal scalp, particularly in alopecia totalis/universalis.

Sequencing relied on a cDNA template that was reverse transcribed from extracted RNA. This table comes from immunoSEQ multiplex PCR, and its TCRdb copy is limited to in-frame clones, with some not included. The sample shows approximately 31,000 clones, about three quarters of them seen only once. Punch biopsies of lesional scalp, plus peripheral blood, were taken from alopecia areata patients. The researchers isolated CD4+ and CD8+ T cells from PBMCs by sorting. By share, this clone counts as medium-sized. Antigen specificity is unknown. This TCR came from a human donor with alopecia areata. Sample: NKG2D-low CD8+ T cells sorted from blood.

The CDR3 region is CASSQSGQAGGDIQYF. The CDR3 DNA sequence: TGCGCCAGCAGTCAATCCGGGCAAGCTGGCGGGGACATTCAGTACTTC. V and J are TRBV23-1 and TRBJ2-4; perhaps TRBD2 as D (6 bases). TRBV23-1 is identified as an open reading frame with a role that is uncertain. This CDR3 is 16 amino acids long. With 0 bases removed from V and 8 bases from J, the gap between germline ends came to 17 bases.